The 27 T cell receptor beta chains reported below all come from one sample, sequenced in a study of T cells in Graves' hyperthyroidism and ophthalmopathy. TCR beta CDR3 sequences were amplified from RNA transcripts. Carried out on the TCR CDR3, a first-round RT-PCR used the HTBI primer set. MiXCR, run by TCRdb on the multiplex PCR reads, gives a single entry per CDR3 protein. Here the sample spans hundreds of thousands of distinct CDR3 sequences, over 15% being singletons. Sequenced sample: blood. Receptors were obtained from a woman younger than 35 with Graves' hyperthyroidism.

This clonotype was picked up many times. In nucleotides, the CDR3 is TGTGCCGGAAAACCCGGGTTCTTGAATGAGCAGTTCTTC. Translation gives CAGKPGFLNEQFF. V and J are TRBV2 and TRBJ2-1; D remains unclear. Per germline, CDR1 SNHLY and CDR2 FYNNEI. V lost 11 bases and J 7 bases, leaving 18 bases between the germline ends. The CDR3 contains 13 residues. Complete variable domain (other parts from reference TRBV2 and TRBJ2-1): EPEVTQTPSHQVTQMGQEVILRCVPISNHLYFYWYRQILGQKVEFLVSFYNNEISEKSEIFDDQFSVERPDGSNFTLKIRSTKLEDSAMYFCAGKPGFLNEQFFGPGTRLTVL.

This clonotype was picked up a small number of times. The rearrangement joins TRBV12-3 or TRBV12-4 to TRBJ1-4; 7 nucleotides line up with TRBD1. V gave up 7 bases and J gave up 5 bases; unmatched junction bases: 13. CDR3 length: 16 residues. The CDR3 region is CASTLRVGGNNEKLFF. CDR3 nucleotide sequence: TGTGCCAGCACCCTCCGGGTAGGGGGCAACAATGAAAAACTGTTTTTT.

The chain uses TRBV12-3 or TRBV12-4 and TRBJ2-1; D might be TRBD2 (7 bases). V gave up 10 bases and J gave up 0 bases, with 13 bases separating them. This CDR3 has 14 amino acids. CDR3 coding DNA: TGTGCCATTAGAAGGGGGGGCTCCTACAATGAGCAGTTCTTC. Translating it yields CAIRRGGSYNEQFF.

The CDR3, as DNA: TGTGCCAGCAGAAGGGAGGTTCGGTACGAGCAGTACTTC. Its protein is CASRREVRYEQYF. The rearrangement links TRBV12-3 or TRBV12-4 to TRBJ2-7; D may be TRBD2 (6 bases). This CDR3 is 13 amino acids long. V dropped 6 bases and J dropped 4 bases, with 13 bases sitting between them.

J is TRBJ2-7 and V is TRBV10-1; no clear D gene. Germline V gene lookup returns CDR1 WNHNN and CDR2 SYGVQD (reference sequence). This CDR3 contains 14 residues. V lost 7 bases, J lost 5 bases, and 18 bases lay in between. The CDR3 sequence is CASTTTDFQDEQYF. DNA for the CDR3: TGCGCCAGCACCACCACGGATTTTCAGGACGAGCAGTACTTC.

This clonotype was seen many times. The chain carries TRBV12-3 or TRBV12-4 and TRBJ2-3, with 14 positions matching TRBD2. Trimming at V came to 5 bases and at J to 2 bases, leaving 3 bases not matched to a gene. This CDR3 spans 16 amino acids. CDR3 residues: CASSPGLAGVTDTQYF. CDR3 nucleotide sequence: TGTGCCAGCAGTCCGGGACTAGCGGGAGTCACAGATACGCAGTATTTT.

This clonotype showed up just a few times. A much larger clone differs by one base, so this may be a read error. Because the CDR3 is missing its conserved closing phenylalanine or tryptophan, this is likely a read error. This chain links TRBV12-3 or TRBV12-4 with TRBJ2-3, with D unclear. The V and J ends lost 5 bases and 2 bases respectively, with 20 bases between them. This CDR3 is built from 17 residues. CDR3 DNA sequence: TGTGCCAGCAGTCTTTCGGTCCGAGCTGGGCTCACAGATACGCAGTATTCT. Translated, it gives CASSLSVRAGLTDTQYS.

This clonotype has ten or more counts. The chain combines TRBV7-2 with TRBJ1-2; D ambiguous. Trimming removed 2 bases at V and 3 bases at J, with 13 bases between. Per germline, CDR1 SGHTA and CDR2 FQGNSA. The CDR3 has 15 amino acids. CDR3 loop: CASSLRWAEDYGYTF. The CDR3 DNA follows: TGTGCCAGCAGCTTACGGTGGGCGGAGGACTATGGCTACACCTTC.

Here the CDR3 DNA reads TGTGCCATCAGTGAGTCTTACCCGATTCTCTCCTATGGCTACACCTTC. Its protein is CAISESYPILSYGYTF. The chain employs TRBV10-3 and TRBJ1-2; D not resolved. Germline assignment: CDR1 ENHRY and CDR2 SYGVKD. With 0 bases removed from V and 4 bases from J, the gap between germline ends came to 15 bases. The CDR3 consists of 16 residues.

This clonotype was seen a handful of times. The rearrangement joins TRBV7-2 to TRBJ2-1; either TRBD1 or TRBD2 may fit D (5 bases each). Trimming stripped 5 bases from V and 10 bases from J, with 15 bases between. The CDR3 extends over 13 amino acids. Germline V gene sequence: CDR1 SGHTA, CDR2 FQGNSA. The CDR3 spells CASSPRGVGEQFF. The DNA of the CDR3 is TGTGCCAGCAGCCCGAGAGGGGTTGGCGAGCAGTTCTTC.

The V gene is TRBV20-1, the J gene TRBJ2-1; 10 bases line up with TRBD2. Germline lookup yields CDR1 DFQATT and CDR2 SNEGSKA (reference sequence). Trimming removed 2 bases from V and 1 base from J; junction bases left unmatched: 14. The length of the CDR3 is 19 residues. CDR3 DNA sequence: TGCAGTGCTAGAAAACTAGCGGGAAGGCCCCACGGATCCTACAATGAGCAGTTCTTC. Residues: CSARKLAGRPHGSYNEQFF.

At least ten counts were recorded for this clonotype. The chain carries TRBV7-9 and TRBJ2-2, with a tentative D call TRBD1 (5 bases). The CDR3 is 15 amino acids. Germline CDR1 SEHNR, CDR2 FQNEAQ (reference sequence). The V end lost 4 bases, the J end lost 0 bases, and 9 bases lay between the germline ends. The CDR3 nucleotides read TGTGCCAGCAGCTCCCTACAGGCGAACACCGGGGAGCTGTTTTTT. Protein: CASSSLQANTGELFF.

This chain connects TRBV12-3 or TRBV12-4 to TRBJ2-7, with 9 nucleotides matching TRBD2. The CDR3 has 18 residues. Trimming took 3 bases from V and 1 from J; bases not matched to a gene: 13. The CDR3 nucleotides are TGTGCCAGCAGTTTGGGGATAGCGGGAGTGCCCGTTTCCTACGAGCAGTACTTC. Its protein is CASSLGIAGVPVSYEQYF.

A few counts support this clonotype. The genes are TRBV30 and TRBJ1-5; a possible D gene is TRBD1 (5 bases). Germline loops: CDR1 GTSNPN, CDR2 SVGIG (reference sequence). The CDR3 extends over 14 amino acids. Trimming stripped 5 bases from V and 5 bases from J, with 16 bases between. The CDR3 loop reads CAWSTGGEYQPQHF. The CDR3 DNA reads TGTGCCTGGTCGACTGGGGGAGAATATCAGCCCCAGCATTTT.

This clonotype came up a few times. The chain is built from TRBV6-4 and TRBJ2-1, with 8 bases identical to TRBD2. The last part of the DNA fits TRBJ2-7 better; the J call may be wrong. The CDR3 consists of 17 residues. Per germline, CDR1 MRHNA and CDR2 SNTAGT. The CDR3 spells CASIGTRGRGSYNEQYF. Written as DNA, the CDR3 is TGTGCCAGCATCGGGACTAGAGGGAGGGGTTCCTACAATGAGCAGTACTTC.

The CDR3 region is CASSSRTSGVNNEQFF. For the CDR3, the DNA is TGTGCCAGCAGCTCCCGGACTAGCGGGGTTAATAATGAGCAGTTCTTC. This chain connects TRBV13 to TRBJ2-1, with 12 bases that match TRBD2. V gave up 4 bases and J gave up 7 bases; unmatched junction bases: 8. The CDR3 runs 16 residues. Germline loops: CDR1 PRHDT, CDR2 FYEKMQ (reference sequence).

This rearrangement joins TRBV6-6 to TRBJ2-1; D ambiguous. The V end was cut by 7 bases, the J end by 0 bases, with 13 bases between. From germline, CDR1 is MNHNY and CDR2 SVGAGI (reference sequence). The CDR3 runs 15 residues. CDR3 nucleotides: TGTGCCAGCATCCCTCGAGGTAACTCCTACAATGAGCAGTTCTTC. Its translation: CASIPRGNSYNEQFF.

The rearrangement joins TRBV10-3 to TRBJ1-1; D is possibly TRBD1 (5 bases). CDR1 is ENHRY and CDR2 is SYGVKD in the germline V gene. The V gene lost 0 bases and the J gene lost 6 bases, with 8 bases spanning the gap. The CDR3 runs 13 residues. Written as DNA, the CDR3 is TGTGCCATCAGTGAGTCAGGGGTTCCTGAAGCTTTCTTT. This translates into CAISESGVPEAFF.

This clonotype was observed at least ten times. The chain employs TRBV28 and TRBJ2-5; D gene uncertain. The V gene's germline CDR1 is MDHEN and CDR2 SYDVKM. This CDR3 region has 15 residues. The CDR3 here is CATSTRQPDQETQYF. DNA for the CDR3: TGTGCGACCTCAACCCGGCAGCCCGACCAAGAGACCCAGTACTTC.

This clonotype showed up many times. V is TRBV2 and J is TRBJ1-5; D possibly corresponds to TRBD1 (5 bases). Germline CDR1 reads SNHLY; CDR2 reads FYNNEI. This CDR3 comprises 12 residues. V was cut by 6 bases and J by 6 bases, with 9 bases left in between. In DNA form, the CDR3 reads TGTGCCAGCAGGGCTCAGGGTCAGCCCCAGCATTTT. Its protein is CASRAQGQPQHF.

This clonotype appeared a few times. DNA of the CDR3: TGTGCCAGCAGCCCCCCAGGAGCGCCGTTAGCCAAAAACATTCAGTACTTC. Translating gives CASSPPGAPLAKNIQYF. The J gene is TRBJ2-4, the V gene TRBV12-3 or TRBV12-4, with D hard to call. This CDR3 is built from 17 residues. The V end lost 6 bases, the J end lost 0 bases, and 18 bases lay between the germline ends.

This clonotype has ten or more counts. The rearrangement links TRBV13 to TRBJ1-1; D not certain. The germline gives CDR1 PRHDT, CDR2 FYEKMQ (reference sequence). V lost 1 base and J lost 5, with 11 bases in between. The length of the CDR3 is 14 residues. The CDR3 region has the DNA TGTGCCAGCAGCTTAGTTGGGGTACGGACTGAAGCTTTCTTT. The encoded protein is CASSLVGVRTEAFF. The whole variable domain, filled in from reference TRBV13 and TRBJ1-1, reads AAGVIQSPRHLIKEKRETATLKCYPIPRHDTVYWYQQGPGQDPQFLISFYEKMQSDKGSIPDRFSAQQFSDYHSELNMSSLELGDSALYFCASSLVGVRTEAFFGQGTRLTVV.

The chain combines TRBV10-1 with TRBJ1-6, with D hard to call. The CDR3 extends over 13 amino acids. Per the germline V gene, CDR1 is WNHNN and CDR2 is SYGVQD (reference sequence). The V end was cut by 3 bases, the J end by 7 bases, with 7 bases between. CDR3 sequence: CASSDRPNSPLHF. Written as DNA, the CDR3 is TGCGCCAGCAGTGACAGGCCCAATTCACCCCTCCACTTT.

This clonotype occurred a few times. This chain uses TRBV7-9 with TRBJ1-3, with D tentatively TRBD1 (5 bases). Germline lookup yields CDR1 SEHNR and CDR2 FQNEAQ (reference sequence). Trimming pared 4 bases from V and 0 bases from J, leaving 22 bases between. This CDR3 is built from 19 residues. The CDR3 spells CASSSPESSRDFSGNTIYF. Written as DNA, the CDR3 is TGTGCCAGCAGCTCCCCCGAGAGCTCCCGGGACTTCTCTGGAAACACCATATATTTT.

This clonotype was counted at least ten times. The V gene is TRBV6-1, the J gene TRBJ2-3; TRBD2 agrees at 7 bases. The CDR3 length is 19 residues. The trim removed 4 bases at V and 3 bases at J, leaving 19 bases unmatched. Per the germline V gene, CDR1 is MNHNS and CDR2 is SASEGT. The CDR3, as DNA: TGTGCCAGCAGTGCCCTCAGCGGCGGGAGTCGGGTTCGGACAGATACGCAGTATTTT. This encodes CASSALSGGSRVRTDTQYF.

Ten or more counts support this clonotype. The J gene is TRBJ2-3, the V gene TRBV2; 8 nucleotides line up with TRBD2. The germline V gene has CDR1 SNHLY and CDR2 FYNNEI. V gave up 6 bases and J gave up 3 bases; unmatched junction bases: 11. This CDR3 is 16 amino acids long. The CDR3: CASSLPGLETTDTQYF. The CDR3 nucleotides read TGTGCCAGCAGCTTACCGGGACTAGAAACGACAGATACGCAGTATTTT.

This clonotype appeared many times. This chain connects TRBV7-3 to TRBJ2-3, with a weak D call TRBD2 (6 bases). CDR3 length: 15 amino acids. Germline assignment: CDR1 SGHTA and CDR2 FQGTGA. The ends were cut back, 5 bases at V and 3 bases at J, with 15 bases in the middle. In nucleotides, the CDR3 is TGTGCCAGCAGCGTCGGAGGGCTCAGAACAGATACGCAGTATTTT. The encoded protein is CASSVGGLRTDTQYF.